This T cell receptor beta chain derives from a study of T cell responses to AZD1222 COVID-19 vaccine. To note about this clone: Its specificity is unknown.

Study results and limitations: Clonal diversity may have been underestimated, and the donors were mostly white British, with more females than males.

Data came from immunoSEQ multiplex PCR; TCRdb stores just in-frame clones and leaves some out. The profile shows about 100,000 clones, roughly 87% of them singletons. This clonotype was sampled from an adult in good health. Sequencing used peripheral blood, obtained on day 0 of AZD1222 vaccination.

As DNA, the CDR3 is TGCGCCAGCAGCTATACACTACTCGAGGTTCACACTGAAGCTTTCTTT. It codes for CASSYTLLEVHTEAFF. The chain joins TRBV5-1 to TRBJ1-1; the D is unclear. The ends were cut back, 3 bases at V and 3 bases at J, with 18 bases in the middle. This CDR3 contains 16 residues. Germline V CDR1 and CDR2: SGHRS, YFSETQ.